The next 20 T cell receptor beta chains were all read from a single sample in a study of T-cell reconstitution after alpha-beta-depleted transplantation in children. For TCRbeta, the library was prepared with unique molecular identifiers. TCRdb reanalysed the PCR reads using MiXCR and keeps one entry per CDR3 protein. The repertoire includes approximately 490,000 distinct CDR3 sequences, 10% to 13% of them detected once, and 2% to 2.5% sits in the top ten. The specimen was PBMCs, collected before TCRalphabeta/CD19-depleted stem cell transplant. These receptors came from a child aged 2-15 years with inherited bone marrow failure, due to receive a stem cell transplant.

J is TRBJ2-7 and V is TRBV7-2; D unresolved. The CDR3 contains 15 residues. Germline lookup yields CDR1 SGHTA and CDR2 FQGNSA. V was pared by 0 bases and J by 0 bases, with 9 bases between. CDR3 residues: CASSLARAVSYEQYF. Written as DNA, the CDR3 is TGTGCCAGCAGCTTAGCTAGGGCTGTCTCCTACGAGCAGTACTTC.

This chain links TRBV5-1 with TRBJ2-7, with 10 nucleotides matching TRBD2. Germline CDR1 reads SGHRS; CDR2 reads YFSETQ. Trimming took 7 bases from V and 3 from J; bases not matched to a gene: 4. This CDR3 has 13 residues. The CDR3 sequence is CASGPSGSYEQYF. The CDR3 DNA reads TGCGCCAGCGGCCCTAGCGGGAGCTACGAGCAGTACTTC.

This clonotype turned up a few times. J is TRBJ1-4 and V is TRBV5-1; 9 bases line up with TRBD1. The V gene's germline CDR1 is SGHRS and CDR2 YFSETQ. This CDR3 region has 14 residues. Losses at the gene ends were 4 bases for V and 6 bases for J; bases not matched to a gene: 4. Written as DNA, the CDR3 is TGCGCCAGCAGCCACAGGGGGCGTGATGAAAAACTGTTTTTT. It specifies CASSHRGRDEKLFF.

V usage is TRBV7-8 and J usage is TRBJ2-2; 10 nucleotides match TRBD2. Unmatched junction bases numbered 9, after V lost 6 bases and J lost 5 bases. The CDR3 loop spans 16 amino acids. The germline CDR1 and CDR2 sequences are SGHVS and FQNEAQ. CDR3 sequence: CASRPTGTSVTGELFF. The CDR3 bases are TGTGCCAGCAGGCCTACCGGGACTAGCGTTACCGGGGAGCTGTTTTTT.

This clonotype was seen ten or more times. V is TRBV6-5 and J is TRBJ2-5, with D maybe TRBD2 (5 bases). V lost 4 bases, J lost 1 base, and 13 bases lay in between. CDR3 size: 15 residues. Germline values: CDR1 MNHEY, CDR2 SVGAGI. The CDR3, as DNA: TGTGCCAGCAGTTTCCGAGCGGCCTCCCAAGAGACCCAGTACTTC. It is translated as CASSFRAASQETQYF.

This clonotype showed up many times. The gene calls are TRBV9 and TRBJ1-1; D possibly corresponds to TRBD1 (5 bases). Looked up from germline, CDR1 is SGDLS and CDR2 is YYNGEE. V dropped 0 bases and J dropped 9 bases, with 15 bases sitting between them. The CDR3 runs 14 residues. CDR3 coding DNA: TGTGCCAGCAGCGTAGAAATGACCGGGACCAAAGCTTTCTTT. Protein sequence: CASSVEMTGTKAFF.

Ten or more counts support this clonotype. This sequence joins TRBV28 and TRBJ2-7, with TRBD1 identical over 7 bases. The length of the CDR3 is 12 residues. Germline lookup yields CDR1 MDHEN and CDR2 SYDVKM. V shed 10 bases, J shed 2 bases, and the junction held 5 bases outside the gene matches. CDR3 DNA: TGTGCCACTACAGGGGCCGCCTACGAGCAGTACTTC. This codes for CATTGAAYEQYF.

Ten or more counts support this clonotype. This chain joins TRBV20-1 and TRBJ2-1; 11 positions agree with TRBD2. The CDR3 runs 14 residues. V lost 5 bases to trimming and J lost 6 bases; unmatched junction nucleotides: 6. Per the germline V gene, CDR1 is DFQATT and CDR2 is SNEGSKA (reference sequence). CDR3 in DNA: TGCAGTGCTTTTAGCGGGAGGGCCGGCAATGAGCAGTTCTTC. Amino acids: CSAFSGRAGNEQFF.

This chain links TRBV19 with TRBJ1-5; 11 bases are shared with TRBD1. CDR1 and CDR2 (germline): LNHDA, SQIVND (reference sequence). J lost 6 bases, V lost 3 bases, and 4 bases had no gene match. CDR3 length equals 15 residues. CDR3 nucleotide sequence: TGTGCCAGTAGTATGGGGGACAGGGGGTTTCAGCCCCAGCATTTT. Protein: CASSMGDRGFQPQHF.

This clonotype appeared many times. J is TRBJ2-3 and V is TRBV12-3 or TRBV12-4; perhaps TRBD1 as D (6 bases). The CDR3 consists of 11 residues. V lost 3 bases and J lost 13, with 11 bases in between. The CDR3 DNA sequence: TGTGCCAGCAGTTTGGGGGCTAGTGAGTATTTT. Protein sequence: CASSLGASEYF.

This clonotype was recorded at least ten times. V usage is TRBV21-1 and J usage is TRBJ2-7; TRBD1, the D gene given by the table, was not confirmed from the DNA. TRBV21-1 is deemed a pseudogene. CDR3 length: 16 residues. The CDR3 region is CASSKSGHLSSYEQYF. The CDR3 DNA follows: TGTGCCAGCAGCAAATCGGGACACCTGAGCTCCTACGAGCAGTACTTC.

This clonotype has ten or more counts. The rearrangement joins TRBV14 to TRBJ2-1; no clear D. Germline CDR1 SGHDN, CDR2 FVKESK. The CDR3 length is 12 residues. V shed 2 bases and J shed 5 bases, with 4 bases lying between them. In DNA, the CDR3 is TGTGCCAGCAGCCAATGGGACAATGAGCAGTTCTTC. Amino acids: CASSQWDNEQFF.

The chain uses TRBV28 and TRBJ2-7, with 11 bases identical to TRBD2. Germline-derived CDR1 and CDR2 are MDHEN and SYDVKM. Trimming at V came to 2 bases and at J to 3 bases, leaving 3 bases not matched to a gene. The CDR3 has 15 residues. CDR3 bases: TGTGCCAGCAGTTTAGGGGGACTAGCGGTCTACGAGCAGTACTTC. It encodes CASSLGGLAVYEQYF.

This clonotype was seen a few times. The chain links TRBV5-5 to TRBJ2-1; the D gene is possibly TRBD1 (5 bases). CDR3 length: 16 residues. In germline, CDR1 is SGHKS, CDR2 YYEKEE (reference sequence). Between the trimmed V and J ends, which lost 2 bases and 0 bases, there was a span of 12 bases. Here the CDR3 DNA reads TGTGCCAGCAGCTTTCTCAGGGCCAGCTCCTACAATGAGCAGTTCTTC. Protein sequence: CASSFLRASSYNEQFF.

This clonotype was counted many times. V is TRBV6-6 and J is TRBJ2-5; maybe TRBD2 (5 bases). Per germline, CDR1 MNHNY and CDR2 SVGAGI (reference sequence). The CDR3 runs 13 residues. The V and J ends lost 7 bases and 0 bases respectively, with 9 bases between them. CDR3 protein: CASMGEYQETQYF. The CDR3 nucleotides read TGTGCCAGCATGGGAGAGTACCAAGAGACCCAGTACTTC.

This chain joins TRBV7-2 and TRBJ1-4, with D possibly TRBD1 on 5 matching bases. With 5 bases removed from V and 2 bases from J, the gap between germline ends came to 18 bases. In germline, CDR1 is SGHTA, CDR2 FQGNSA. This CDR3 has 17 residues. CDR3 DNA: TGTGCCAGCAGCCCAGACCGGTGGGGGGACACTAATGAAAAACTGTTTTTT. This codes for CASSPDRWGDTNEKLFF.

This clonotype was detected ten times or more. This chain uses TRBV5-1 with TRBJ1-4; 7 bases map to TRBD1. Germline CDR1 reads SGHRS; CDR2 reads YFSETQ. V was pared by 0 bases and J by 4 bases, with 3 bases of the junction left unmatched. This CDR3 is 15 amino acids long. The CDR3 DNA is TGCGCCAGCAGCTTGGGACAGGGCAATAATGAAAAACTGTTTTTT. As protein: CASSLGQGNNEKLFF.

This clonotype was recorded at least ten times. This chain links TRBV7-9 with TRBJ2-7; the D gene is possibly TRBD1 (5 bases). CDR3 length: 15 residues. CDR1 and CDR2 from the germline V gene are SEHNR and FQNEAQ (reference sequence). Trimming removed 2 bases at V and 3 bases at J, with 14 bases between. The CDR3 DNA reads as TGTGCCAGCAGCTTACAACAGGTCCTATTCTACGAGCAGTACTTC. It encodes CASSLQQVLFYEQYF.

This clonotype has at least ten counts. The rearrangement links TRBV6-4 to TRBJ2-2; D call uncertain. This CDR3 has 13 amino acids. V was cut by 3 bases and J by 5 bases, with 7 bases left in between. Germline CDR1 MRHNA, CDR2 SNTAGT. For the CDR3, the DNA is TGTGCCAGCAGTGAAACCGGGACCGGGGAGCTGTTTTTT. Translation: CASSETGTGELFF.

This chain joins TRBV7-2 and TRBJ2-2, with 8 nucleotides matching TRBD2. V lost 2 bases, J lost 0 bases, and 2 bases stayed unmatched. There are 16 residues in the CDR3. Looked up from germline, CDR1 is SGHTA and CDR2 is FQGNSA. The DNA of the CDR3 is TGTGCCAGCAGCTTAAGAGCGGGAGCGAACACCGGGGAGCTGTTTTTT. Protein product: CASSLRAGANTGELFF. The full variable domain, its missing parts supplied by reference TRBV7-2 and TRBJ2-2, is GAGVSQSPSNKVTEKGKDVELRCDPISGHTALYWYRQSLGQGLEFLIYFQGNSAPDKSGLPSDRFSAERTGGSVSTLTIQRTQQEDSAVYLCASSLRAGANTGELFFGEGSRLTVL.